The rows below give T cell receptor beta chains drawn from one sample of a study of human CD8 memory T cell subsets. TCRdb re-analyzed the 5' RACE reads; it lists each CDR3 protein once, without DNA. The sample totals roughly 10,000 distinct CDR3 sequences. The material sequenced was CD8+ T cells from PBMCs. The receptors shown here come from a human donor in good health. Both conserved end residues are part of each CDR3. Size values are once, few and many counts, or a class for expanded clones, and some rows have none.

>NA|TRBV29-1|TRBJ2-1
CSVEVAGGPYNEQFF
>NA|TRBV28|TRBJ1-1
CASSLWGASTEAFF
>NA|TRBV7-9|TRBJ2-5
CASSLEQDPRETQYF
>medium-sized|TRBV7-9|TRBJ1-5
CASSLAATGHQPQHF
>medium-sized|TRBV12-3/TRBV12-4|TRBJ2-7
CASRPGQGLNEQYF
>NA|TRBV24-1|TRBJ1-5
CATSDGQYNQPQHF
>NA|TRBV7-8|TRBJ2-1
CASSPRDRRNNEQFF
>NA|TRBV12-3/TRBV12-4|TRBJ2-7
CATARNSVEQYF
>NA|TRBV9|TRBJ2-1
CASSGDLAGLTDEQFF
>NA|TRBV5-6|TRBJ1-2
CASSPWPGQGKGGYTF
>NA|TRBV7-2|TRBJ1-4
CASSQNEKLFF
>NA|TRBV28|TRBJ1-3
CASSFAIGNTIYF
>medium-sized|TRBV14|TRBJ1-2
CASSQGTSYGYTF
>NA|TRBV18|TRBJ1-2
CASSSRDRVALDYGYTF
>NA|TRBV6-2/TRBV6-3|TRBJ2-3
CASSYSSGESDTQYF
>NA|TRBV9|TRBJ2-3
CASGTGQGGDTQYF
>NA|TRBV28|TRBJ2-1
CASALGTGFANEQFF
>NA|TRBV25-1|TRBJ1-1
CASSADSTEAFF
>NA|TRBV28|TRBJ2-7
CASSSPDRVYEQYF
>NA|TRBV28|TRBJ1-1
CASIATQVNTEAFF
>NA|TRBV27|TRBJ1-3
CASSPRRIPSGNTIYF
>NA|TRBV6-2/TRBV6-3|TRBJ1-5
CASSYSPTGIRTPHDQPQHF
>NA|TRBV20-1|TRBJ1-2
CSASTWGDDANYGYTF
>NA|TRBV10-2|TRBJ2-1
CASSEEAGGYYNEQFF
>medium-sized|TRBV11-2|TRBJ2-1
CASSLDLGGPYNEQFF
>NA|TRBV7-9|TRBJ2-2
CASSLRTTGELFF
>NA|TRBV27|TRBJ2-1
CASSFAGWGDEQFF
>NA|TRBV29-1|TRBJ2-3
CSVEDPIQRGLTDTQYF
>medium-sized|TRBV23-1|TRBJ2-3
CASSGDGPRRITDTQYF
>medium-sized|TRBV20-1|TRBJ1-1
CSARGGTPSDTEAFF
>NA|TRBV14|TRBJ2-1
CASSALGTGSYNEQFF
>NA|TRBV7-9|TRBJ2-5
CASRPTSGETQYF
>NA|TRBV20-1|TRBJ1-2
CSARDPQQGQSYGYTF
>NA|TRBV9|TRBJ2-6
CASSPNSGKGANVLTF
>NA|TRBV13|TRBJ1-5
CASSLAGQPQHF
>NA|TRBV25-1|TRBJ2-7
CASSSNRDPLTGREGPLEQYF
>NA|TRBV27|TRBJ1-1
CASSASTGLNTEAFF
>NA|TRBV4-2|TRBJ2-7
CASSQEGEGSNYEQYF
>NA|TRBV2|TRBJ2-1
CASSEALGQSSYNEQFF
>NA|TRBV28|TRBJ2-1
CASSVDRGPYNEQFF
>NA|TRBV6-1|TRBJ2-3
CASQRRDTQYF
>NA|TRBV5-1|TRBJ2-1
CASSLAILVDNEQFF
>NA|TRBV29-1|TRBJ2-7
CSVLFAETYEQYF
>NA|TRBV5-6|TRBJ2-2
CASSLGVPNTGELFF
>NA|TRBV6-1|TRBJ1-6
CASSVLVYNSPLHF
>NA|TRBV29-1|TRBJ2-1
CSVEGGHYNEQFF
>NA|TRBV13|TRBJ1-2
CASSSQRQYGYTF
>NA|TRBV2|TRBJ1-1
CASSERDRGVNTEAFF